The 10 T cell receptor beta chains below all came from one sample that was sequenced in a study of metastatic and nonmetastatic thyroid tumors. No patient had received any treatment before thyroid surgery. MiXCR re-clonotyped the PCR reads for TCRdb. The data show 25,000 to 30,000 clones, with 16% seen just once and about 4.8% held by the top ten. Sequencing was carried out using blood. The receptors originated from a female donor with papillary thyroid cancer or a benign thyroid nodule (not recorded which). Some clones in this sample may be carry-over from other donors' samples.

The V call is TRBV19, the J call TRBJ2-6; 8 positions agree with TRBD1. From germline, CDR1 is LNHDA and CDR2 SQIVND (reference sequence). This CDR3 comprises 16 residues. The V segment lost 6 bases and the J segment 0 bases; nucleotides outside the gene matches: 4. The CDR3: CASSLTGGSGANVLTF. The CDR3 nucleotides are TGTGCCAGTAGCTTAACAGGGGGCTCTGGGGCCAACGTCCTGACTTTC.

This clone was seen ten or more times. The chain employs TRBV7-7 and TRBJ2-5; 7 positions agree with TRBD1. Germline CDR1 reads SSHAT; CDR2 reads FNYEAQ (reference sequence). This CDR3 is 12 amino acids long. V lost 5 bases and J lost 6; bases outside the gene matches: 3. CDR3 region: CASSLTGKTQYF. The CDR3 DNA is TGTGCCAGCAGCCTGACAGGGAAGACCCAGTACTTC.

With respect to this clone: Mismatch with germline at one junction end may stem from a read error. The CDR3 region has the DNA TGTGTCAGCCAAGCGGGAGGGTCCTACAATGAGCAGTTCTTC. Protein sequence: CVSQAGGSYNEQFF. The J gene is TRBJ2-1, the V gene TRBV6-1; 10 nucleotides line up with TRBD2. The germline V gene has CDR1 MNHNS and CDR2 SASEGT. CDR3 length equals 14 residues.

There are a few counts of this clone. This chain joins TRBV28 and TRBJ1-1; perhaps TRBD1 as D (5 bases). Germline assignment: CDR1 MDHEN and CDR2 SYDVKM. V was clipped by 0 bases and J by 9 bases, with 14 bases between them. The CDR3 has 14 amino acids. Here the CDR3 DNA reads TGTGCCAGCAGTTTATGGACTAGCGGGGGGAAAGCTTTCTTT. Protein sequence: CASSLWTSGGKAFF. The full variable domain, completed using reference TRBV28 and TRBJ1-1, is DVKVTQSSRYLVKRTGEKVFLECVQDMDHENMFWYRQDPGLGLRLIYFSYDVKMKEKGDIPEGYSVSREKKERFSLILESASTNQTSMYLCASSLWTSGGKAFFGQGTRLTVV.

This clone occurred many times. The rearrangement joins TRBV7-8 to TRBJ1-1, with D possibly being TRBD1 (5 bases). Trimming removed 10 bases at V and 1 base at J, with 13 bases between. The CDR3 sequence is 13 residues long. Germline lookup yields CDR1 SGHVS and CDR2 FQNEAQ. CDR3 coding DNA: TGTGCCACTCTGGGGGATACGAACACTGAAGCTTTCTTT. Encoded protein: CATLGDTNTEAFF. Drawing the rest from reference TRBV7-8 and TRBJ1-1, the complete variable domain is GAGVSQSPRYKVAKRGQDVALRCDPISGHVSLFWYQQALGQGPEFLTYFQNEAQLDKSGLPSDRFFAERPEGSVSTLKIQRTQQEDSAVYLCATLGDTNTEAFFGQGTRLTVV.

The V and J genes are TRBV20-1 and TRBJ1-5; D remains unclear. Germline CDR1 DFQATT, CDR2 SNEGSKA (reference sequence). The CDR3 sequence is 14 residues long. The V gene lost 0 bases and the J gene lost 7 bases, with 13 bases spanning the gap. The CDR3 loop reads CSARDSSPFQPQHF. The CDR3 bases are TGCAGTGCTAGAGATTCTAGCCCCTTCCAGCCCCAGCATTTT.

This clone rates as medium-sized. This chain's CDR3 is CASSLWAPDIATDTQYF. The CDR3 DNA is TGTGCCAGCAGTTTATGGGCCCCCGACATTGCCACAGATACGCAGTATTTT. The chain recombines TRBV28 with TRBJ2-3; D remains ambiguous. Germline V gene sequence: CDR1 MDHEN, CDR2 SYDVKM. Trimming cost V 0 bases and J 2 bases, with 15 bases left between them. The CDR3 is 17 residues long.

Ten or more counts support this clone. The chain has TRBV4-1 and TRBJ2-6, with TRBD1 as a possible D gene (6 bases). CDR3 length: 17 residues. Trimming took 4 bases from V and 4 from J, leaving 17 bases between them. Per germline, CDR1 MGHRA and CDR2 YSYEKL. The chain's CDR3 is CASSPQGSGGGANVLTF. CDR3 nucleotides: TGCGCCAGCAGCCCGCAAGGCTCTGGGGGCGGGGCCAACGTCCTGACTTTC.

This clone was observed a handful of times. Compared with germline, one end of the junction differs, possibly owing to a read error. This sample includes further DNA sequences coding for the same CDR3. This chain links TRBV27 with TRBJ2-7, with 13 bases fitting TRBD2. The CDR3 has 17 residues. Germline lookup yields CDR1 MNHEY and CDR2 SMNVEV (reference sequence). CDR3 loop: CASSRSGTSGARTEQYF. The CDR3 nucleotides are TGCGCCAGCAGTAGATCCGGGACTAGCGGGGCCAGAACCGAGCAGTACTTC.

This clone occurred many times. The genes are TRBV20-1 and TRBJ1-1; D gene ambiguous. Germline V gene data show CDR1 as DFQATT and CDR2 as SNEGSKA (reference sequence). V was shortened by 2 bases and J by 3 bases, with 10 bases between the two germline ends. This CDR3 has 13 amino acids. The CDR3 nucleotides read TGCAGTGCTAGAAGTCCTCGGGACACTGAAGCTTTCTTT. This gives the protein CSARSPRDTEAFF.